Described below is a single TCR beta chain sequence and its context. Antigen unknown. Participating donors were healthy, HIV-negative adults free of recent acute infections or vaccinations. All of the donors resided in Nashville, Tennessee, and each was a Caucasian adult. V lost 6 bases, J lost 1 base, and 12 bases lay in between. This CDR3 spans 14 amino acids. CDR1 and CDR2 from the germline V gene are LNHDA and SQIVND (reference sequence). The data are from a study of shared clonotypes between healthy human individuals. The wider study: Plates per donor: three CD4 naive, three CD4 memory, two CD8 naive, one CD8 memory. Study-level results: Clonotypes that were shared across four donors made up about 4.5% of naive CD4 clonotypes.

Sequenced by immunoSEQ multiplex PCR; TCRdb stores in-frame clones only, minus some. The profile shows about 990,000 clones, 70% to 80% of them singletons. This TCR came from a young man in good health. Some clones in this sample may be carry-over from other donors' samples. The sequenced sample consisted of memory CD4+ T cells from PBMCs. Subset defined: CD45RA-negative fraction. The rearrangement uses TRBV19 and TRBJ1-1, with D maybe TRBD1 (5 bases). CDR3 sequence (DNA): TGTGCCAGTAGGTTTCGGGGGGGGAACACTGAAGCTTTCTTT. Translating gives CASRFRGGNTEAFF.